This T cell receptor (beta chain) was identified in a study of monozygotic twins with cystic fibrosis. Study-level points and caveats: Unrelated CF individuals shared fewer identical clonotypes than monozygotic CF twins. Shared CDR3 numbers were not associated with age, concordance or severity. V usage most resembled the co-twin in 13 of 16 pairs.

Germline CDR1 is SGHTA and CDR2 is FQGNSA. This CDR3 region has 16 residues. V lost 8 bases, J lost 2 bases, and 11 bases stayed unmatched. Measured with immunoSEQ multiplex PCR; TCRdb has only the in-frame clones, and not every one. This sample has under 40,000 clones, with approximately 97% found just once. For this clone: Its cognate antigen is unknown.

This clonotype was obtained from a girl aged 2-10 years with cystic fibrosis. The chain has TRBV7-2 and TRBJ2-2, with 7 bases aligning to TRBD2. Sample: blood. The CDR3: CASATRERFNTGELFF. For the CDR3, the DNA is TGTGCCAGCGCCACGCGGGAGCGTTTTAACACCGGGGAGCTGTTTTTT.